This TCR beta chain emerged from a study of T cell repertoires in cytomegalovirus infection. Study in general: Recently identified HLA-C-restricted and well-studied HLA-B-restricted CMV epitopes were used.

This clonotype was detected a few times. Its matching antigen is unknown. The germline gene is not matched at one end of the junction; a read error may be the cause. TCRdb passed the reads through MiXCR, listing each CDR3 protein once. The profile covers about 140,000 distinct CDR3 sequences, with about 32% appearing a single time and roughly 50% taken by the ten largest. The germline gives CDR1 DFQATT, CDR2 SNEGSKA (reference sequence). This CDR3 is built from 17 residues. The chain joins TRBV20-1 to TRBJ2-1; TRBD2 matches 15 bases. The sequences come from CD8+ T cells from cultured PBMCs, collected from culture after CMV antigen stimulation. The TCR originated in a human donor in good health (CMV status not recorded). Some clones in this sample may be carry-over from other donors' samples. CDR3 residues: CSVRGTSGGTYYNEQFF. CDR3 DNA: TGCAGTGTTAGAGGGACTAGCGGGGGGACCTACTACAATGAGCAGTTCTTC.